Below, 11 T cell receptor beta chains from the same sample are listed, as sequenced in a study of blood T cell repertoires in COVID-19. The table came from immunoSEQ multiplex PCR; TCRdb's copy has only in-frame clones and leaves some out. The repertoire consists of 200,000 to 250,000 clones, with roughly four fifths occurring once and the leading ten covering 7.5% to 8%. Sequencing used peripheral blood. These receptors all stem from a woman over 75 with COVID-19, enrolled during active disease.

The chain carries TRBV9 and TRBJ2-1, with 12 bases fitting TRBD2. The CDR3 has 17 amino acids. Germline lookup yields CDR1 SGDLS and CDR2 YYNGEE. Germline trimming cut 4 bases from V and 4 bases from J; bases unmatched to any gene: 9. CDR3 sequence reads: CASSPREGLAGYNEQFF. The CDR3 coding sequence is TGTGCCAGCAGCCCCCGAGAAGGACTAGCGGGGTACAATGAGCAGTTCTTC.

The chain carries TRBV13 and TRBJ1-1, with D possibly matching TRBD1 (6 bases). V was trimmed by 5 bases and J by 7 bases, leaving 20 bases between them. This CDR3 has 15 residues. CDR1 is PRHDT and CDR2 is FYEKMQ in the germline V gene (reference sequence). The CDR3 sequence: CASSHSRTDENEAFF. The CDR3 region has the DNA TGTGCCAGCAGCCACTCTAGGACAGATGAAAATGAAGCTTTCTTT.

Of note for this clone: The junction does not match germline at one end; this may be a read error. The gene calls are TRBV19 and TRBJ2-7; no clear D. The CDR3 length is 13 residues. CDR1 is LNHDA and CDR2 is SQIVND in the germline V gene (reference sequence). CDR3 loop: CASSPSRSYGQYF. CDR3 DNA: TGTGCCAGTAGTCCTTCGCGGTCCTACGGGCAGTACTTC.

This sequence joins TRBV6-1 and TRBJ1-5, with D perhaps TRBD1 (5 bases). CDR3 length equals 15 residues. V was cut by 1 base and J by 6 bases, with 13 bases left in between. The germline CDR1 and CDR2 sequences are MNHNS and SASEGT. As DNA, the CDR3 is TGTGCCAGCAGTGAAGTCGGGGGGTTGGTTCAGCCCCAGCATTTT. This gives the protein CASSEVGGLVQPQHF.

The chain joins TRBV5-4 to TRBJ1-1; tentative D call: TRBD1 (6 bases). V was pared by 4 bases and J by 5 bases, with 18 bases between. This CDR3 has 15 residues. CDR1 is SGHNT and CDR2 is YYREEE in the germline V gene (reference sequence). CDR3: CASSLKVGAETEAFF. CDR3 bases: TGTGCCAGCAGCCTAAAAGTGGGGGCGGAAACTGAAGCTTTCTTT.

The J gene is TRBJ2-3, the V gene TRBV18, with a tentative D call TRBD1 (5 bases). Trimming shortened V by 7 bases and J by 2 bases, and 10 bases separated the two germline ends. The CDR3 spans 13 residues. CDR1 KGHSH and CDR2 LQKENI come from the germline V gene. The CDR3 here is CASCRQTTDTQYF. The CDR3 nucleotides read TGTGCCAGCTGCAGACAGACCACAGATACGCAGTATTTT.

V gene TRBV6-6 combines with J gene TRBJ2-1; the match to TRBD1 covers 8 bases. Germline V lookup: CDR1 MNHNY, CDR2 SVGAGI (reference sequence). V shed 7 bases and J 3 bases; nucleotides not matched to a gene: 5. The CDR3 runs to 14 residues. CDR3 bases: TGTGCCAGCATCTCCGGGACAGGCTACAATGAGCAGTTCTTC. Its protein product is CASISGTGYNEQFF.

The genes are TRBV19 and TRBJ2-3; 13 nucleotides match TRBD2. CDR3 length equals 19 residues. CDR1 LNHDA and CDR2 SQIVND come from the germline V gene (reference sequence). The V gene end was trimmed by 6 bases and the J gene end by 0 bases; junction bases not matched to a gene: 12. The CDR3 reads CASRDSGLAGPSSTDTQYF. CDR3 coding DNA: TGTGCCAGTAGGGACTCGGGACTAGCGGGGCCCTCTAGCACAGATACGCAGTATTTT.

The chain joins TRBV9 to TRBJ2-7, with TRBD2 identical over 13 bases. CDR3 length: 18 amino acids. V trimming: 0 bases; J trimming: 9 bases; junction bases outside the gene matches: 15. Per the germline V gene, CDR1 is SGDLS and CDR2 is YYNGEE. CDR3 coding DNA: TGTGCCAGCAGCGTAGGGACCGGGACTAGCGGGAAGGAGTTGGGGCAGTACTTC. Translated, it gives CASSVGTGTSGKELGQYF.

The chain couples TRBV4-1 to TRBJ1-2; TRBD1 aligns across 8 bases. J lost 8 bases, V lost 1 base, and 12 bases had no gene match. The CDR3 length is 16 residues. Germline lookup yields CDR1 MGHRA and CDR2 YSYEKL. The DNA for the CDR3 is TGCGCCAGCAGCCAAGGGATAGACAGGGGAAATACGGGCTACACCTTC. Encoded protein: CASSQGIDRGNTGYTF.

The genes are TRBV20-1 and TRBJ2-1; D remains unclear. This CDR3 region has 10 residues. From germline, CDR1 is DFQATT and CDR2 SNEGSKA (reference sequence). CDR3 DNA sequence: TGCGCGTTGTCACGCAATGAGCAGTTCTTC. Encoded protein: CALSRNEQFF.